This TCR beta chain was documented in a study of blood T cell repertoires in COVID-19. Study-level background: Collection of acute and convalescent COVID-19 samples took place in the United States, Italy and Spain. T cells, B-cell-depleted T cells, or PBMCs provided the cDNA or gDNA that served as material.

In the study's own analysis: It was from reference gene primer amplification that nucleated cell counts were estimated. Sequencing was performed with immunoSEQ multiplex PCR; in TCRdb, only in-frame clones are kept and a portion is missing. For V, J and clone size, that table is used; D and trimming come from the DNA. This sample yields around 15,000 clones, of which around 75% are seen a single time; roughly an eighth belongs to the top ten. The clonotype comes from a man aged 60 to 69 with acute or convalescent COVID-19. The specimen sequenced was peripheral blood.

CDR3 loop: CASSRQDLAGGPSYEQYF. The CDR3 coding sequence is TGTGCCAGCAGCCGCCAGGATCTAGCGGGAGGCCCCTCCTACGAGCAGTACTTC. The V gene is TRBV3-1 (or the pseudogene TRBV3-2), the J gene TRBJ2-7, with 11 bases identical to TRBD2. The junction had 11 bases not matched to a gene; V was cut back by 4 bases and J by 0 bases. CDR3 length: 18 residues. CDR1 and CDR2 (germline): LGHDT, YNNKEL (reference sequence).